Below, 18 T cell receptor beta chains from the same sample are listed, as sequenced in a study of blood T cell dynamics during melanoma immunotherapy (dated by TCRdb to the early 2020s). Library preparation used the immunoSEQ multiplex PCR assay. This immuneACCESS table, as held by TCRdb, lists in-frame sequences with V and J called but not all clones. Of the missing ones, under half trace to an unresolved V gene in checked studies; the others have no known cause. The sample table contains 4,500 to 6,000 clones; only one count was recorded for 80% to 85% of them. The ten largest clonotypes hold over 9% of the sample. The time point label here, explained by the study, means: week 3, after first cycle of checkpoint inhibitor. The sample consisted of blood, taken from a patient treated with checkpoint blockade. Source of these receptors: a human donor with melanoma.

V and J are TRBV9 and TRBJ2-1; 9 nucleotides align to TRBD2. The ends lost 4 bases at V and 7 bases at J; junction bases unmatched: 9. The CDR3 covers 15 residues. Per germline, CDR1 SGDLS and CDR2 YYNGEE. In DNA, the CDR3 is TGTGCCAGCAGCCTGGAGGCGGGAGGGACAAATGAGCAGTTCTTC. Amino acid sequence: CASSLEAGGTNEQFF.

The chain recombines TRBV19 with TRBJ1-5; the D gene is possibly TRBD1 (5 bases). The CDR3 is 14 amino acids. The germline CDR1 and CDR2 sequences are LNHDA and SQIVND (reference sequence). Trimming cost V 5 bases and J 3 bases, with 11 bases left between them. Here the CDR3 reads CASSDSDNNQPQHF. CDR3 nucleotide sequence: TGTGCCAGTAGTGATTCGGACAACAATCAGCCCCAGCATTTT.

The gene calls are TRBV7-9 and TRBJ1-3; 7 nucleotides line up with TRBD1. The V gene's germline CDR1 is SEHNR and CDR2 FQNEAQ (reference sequence). The trim removed 5 bases at V and 1 base at J, leaving 8 bases unmatched. This CDR3 spans 16 amino acids. The CDR3 loop is CASSPLLTGSGNTIYF. Here the CDR3 DNA reads TGTGCCAGCAGCCCCCTCCTGACAGGGTCTGGAAACACCATATATTTT.

The gene calls are TRBV5-1 and TRBJ1-2; no firm D call. Germline CDR1 and CDR2: SGHRS and YFSETQ. Deletions cut 4 bases from V and 2 bases from J, with 12 bases between. The CDR3 runs to 14 residues. In DNA form, the CDR3 reads TGCGCCAGCAGCCCTTCGGGGTCGAACTATGGCTACACCTTC. This encodes CASSPSGSNYGYTF.

This clone was counted a few times. This rearrangement joins TRBV6-5 to TRBJ2-7; 11 nucleotides match TRBD2. The CDR3 is 15 residues long. In germline, CDR1 is MNHEY, CDR2 SVGAGI. With V trimmed by 5 bases and J by 3 bases, 6 bases remained unmatched. DNA for the CDR3: TGTGCCAGCAGTCGCGTTAGCGGGAGGGACTACGAGCAGTACTTC. Translation: CASSRVSGRDYEQYF.

This clone was counted a single time. The chain is built from TRBV28 and TRBJ2-7; 8 bases fit TRBD2. V lost 6 bases to trimming and J lost 5 bases; unmatched junction nucleotides: 36. Germline assignment: CDR1 MDHEN and CDR2 SYDVKM. The CDR3 has 23 amino acids. Written as DNA, the CDR3 is TGTGCCAGCAGCTACGTGGGAATTGTCGACGTCAATCTCGACCAGCGGGAGACCCACGAGCAGTACTTC. Residues: CASSYVGIVDVNLDQRETHEQYF.

This rearrangement joins TRBV7-3 to TRBJ2-7; D is undetermined. V was pared by 5 bases and J by 2 bases, with 10 bases between. The CDR3 runs 13 residues. Germline CDR1 reads SGHTA; CDR2 reads FQGTGA. Here the CDR3 reads CASSQGLTYEQYF. The CDR3 bases are TGTGCCAGCAGCCAAGGGCTGACCTACGAGCAGTACTTC.

V and J are TRBV6-1 and TRBJ1-5; tentatively, D is TRBD1 (5 bases). The CDR3 has 14 amino acids. The germline V gene has CDR1 MNHNS and CDR2 SASEGT. V lost 4 bases to trimming and J lost 0 bases, with 7 bases between them. In nucleotides, the CDR3 is TGTGCCAGCAGTGGACAGTTTAGCAATCAGCCCCAGCATTTT. This codes for CASSGQFSNQPQHF.

This clone appeared a single time. CDR3 residues: CASSWTGDAYEQYF. The CDR3 bases are TGTGCCAGCAGCTGGACAGGGGACGCCTACGAGCAGTACTTC. The chain joins TRBV7-6 to TRBJ2-7; TRBD1 matches 9 bases. Per the germline V gene, CDR1 is SGHVS and CDR2 is FNYEAQ. CDR3 size: 14 residues. V lost 4 bases and J lost 2; bases outside the gene matches: 3.

The chain combines TRBV6-5 with TRBJ1-6; 9 nucleotides match TRBD1. The ends lost 8 bases at V and 7 bases at J; junction bases unmatched: 0. CDR3 length: 12 residues. The V gene's germline CDR1 is MNHEY and CDR2 SVGAGI. The CDR3 DNA is TGTGCCAGCGGACAGGGGAATTCACCCCTCCACTTT. Translating gives CASGQGNSPLHF.

This chain connects TRBV6-5 to TRBJ1-1; D gene ambiguous. Trimming shortened V by 5 bases and J by 3 bases, and 7 bases separated the two germline ends. Germline V gives CDR1 MNHEY, CDR2 SVGAGI. This CDR3 spans 12 amino acids. The CDR3 nucleotides read TGTGCCAGCAGTAGGGAGGACACTGAAGCTTTCTTT. Translated, it gives CASSREDTEAFF.

The CDR3 DNA reads TGTGCCAGCAGCGGCCGGGACGGATCTGGAAACACCATATATTTT. It translates to CASSGRDGSGNTIYF. V is TRBV5-4 and J is TRBJ1-3; D possibly corresponds to TRBD1 (5 bases). Germline V CDR1 and CDR2: SGHNT, YYREEE (reference sequence). The CDR3 totals 15 residues. V lost 4 bases, J lost 1 base, and 12 bases lay in between.

The chain carries TRBV30 and TRBJ1-2; 10 bases fit TRBD1. V lost 4 bases to trimming and J lost 2 bases; unmatched junction nucleotides: 4. The CDR3 contains 14 residues. Germline CDR1 reads GTSNPN; CDR2 reads SVGIG (reference sequence). The CDR3 sequence is CAWTSGQGNYGYTF. Written as DNA, the CDR3 is TGTGCCTGGACCTCGGGACAGGGGAACTATGGCTACACCTTC.

The rearrangement joins TRBV6-1 to TRBJ1-6; the match to TRBD1 covers 7 bases. After removal of 6 bases from V and 7 bases from J, the junction contained 9 bases not matched to a gene. The CDR3 spans 15 residues. Germline CDR1 is MNHNS and CDR2 is SASEGT. The CDR3: CASRVTGTENSPLHF. CDR3 in DNA: TGTGCCAGCAGGGTCACCGGGACAGAGAATTCACCCCTCCACTTT.

In its sample, this clone was seen once. J is TRBJ2-7 and V is TRBV4-2; weak D call: TRBD1 (5 bases). The germline V and J ends were trimmed by 1 base and 3 bases, with 10 bases remaining between them. The CDR3 length is 14 residues. CDR1 LGHNA and CDR2 YNFKEQ come from the germline V gene. The CDR3 DNA is TGTGCCAGCAGCCAAGGCCTAGGGGACTACGAGCAGTACTTC. Translation: CASSQGLGDYEQYF.

The chain joins TRBV7-3 to TRBJ1-1; 10 bases agree with TRBD1. Germline values: CDR1 SGHTA, CDR2 FQGTGA. V lost 6 bases, J lost 7 bases, and 8 bases stayed unmatched. The CDR3 length is 14 residues. The CDR3 spells CASSLDRGRGEAFF. The CDR3 bases are TGTGCCAGCAGTCTTGACAGGGGGCGAGGTGAAGCTTTCTTT. The full variable domain, its missing parts supplied by reference TRBV7-3 and TRBJ1-1, is GAGVSQTPSNKVTEKGKYVELRCDPISGHTALYWYRQSLGQGPEFLIYFQGTGAADDSGLPNDRFFAVRPEGSVSTLKIQRTERGDSAVYLCASSLDRGRGEAFFGQGTRLTVV.

The chain combines TRBV4-2 with TRBJ1-2, with D perhaps TRBD1 (6 bases). This CDR3 comprises 17 residues. The V end was cut by 1 base, the J end by 0 bases, with 15 bases between. Germline-derived CDR1 and CDR2 are LGHNA and YNFKEQ. CDR3 sequence: CASSQGGPGFANYGYTF. The CDR3 nucleotides are TGTGCCAGCAGCCAAGGGGGGCCGGGATTCGCTAACTATGGCTACACCTTC.

This sequence joins TRBV19 and TRBJ1-5, with TRBD1 as a possible D gene (6 bases). There are 17 residues in the CDR3. The V end was cut by 4 bases, the J end by 1 base, with 17 bases between. CDR1 is LNHDA, CDR2 SQIVND, per germline (reference sequence). This chain's CDR3 is CASSTHLQGYSNQPQHF. The DNA for the CDR3 is TGTGCCAGTAGTACCCACCTACAGGGATACAGCAATCAGCCCCAGCATTTT.